This entry lists 22 T cell receptor beta chains sequenced from one sample in a study of blood T cell repertoires in COVID-19. The repertoire was sequenced with immunoSEQ multiplex PCR; TCRdb's copy has only in-frame clones and lacks some. The table lists more than 130,000 clones, 84% of them singletons, with about 6.4% in the top ten. The sequencing sample was made of peripheral blood. The source is a human donor in a cohort sampled during active COVID-19.

This chain links TRBV4-2 with TRBJ2-3; TRBD2 agrees at 10 bases. Germline V gives CDR1 LGHNA, CDR2 YNFKEQ. This CDR3 is built from 18 residues. V trimming: 0 bases; J trimming: 1 base; junction bases outside the gene matches: 7. CDR3 sequence: CASSQEYSGGSRTDTQYF. The DNA of the CDR3 is TGTGCCAGCAGCCAAGAGTATAGCGGGGGGTCTCGCACAGATACGCAGTATTTT.

The gene calls are TRBV15 and TRBJ2-2; the D gene is possibly TRBD2 (5 bases). V lost 5 bases to trimming and J lost 10 bases, with 11 bases between them. The CDR3 has 12 residues. Per the germline V gene, CDR1 is LNHNV and CDR2 is YYDKDF (reference sequence). The CDR3 nucleotides read TGTGCCACCAGCGTTCCGGGGAAGGAGCTGTTTTTT. Protein sequence: CATSVPGKELFF. The variable domain in full, with the rest retrieved from reference TRBV15 and TRBJ2-2, is DAMVIQNPRYQVTQFGKPVTLSCSQTLNHNVMYWYQQKSSQAPKLLFHYYDKDFNNEADTPDNFQSRRPNTSFCFLDIRSPGLGDTAMYLCATSVPGKELFFGEGSRLTVL.

V is TRBV27 and J is TRBJ2-7; 7 bases are a match to TRBD2. J gave up 5 bases and V 3 bases, and 10 bases lay outside the gene matches. Looked up from germline, CDR1 is MNHEY and CDR2 is SMNVEV (reference sequence). The CDR3 consists of 15 residues. The CDR3 protein is CASSFTGGKLHEQYF. DNA for the CDR3: TGTGCCAGCAGTTTTACCGGGGGGAAACTCCACGAGCAGTACTTC.

This rearrangement joins TRBV5-5 to TRBJ2-1; D is unclear. With 4 bases removed from V and 8 bases from J, the gap between germline ends came to 22 bases. Germline CDR1 SGHKS, CDR2 YYEKEE (reference sequence). The CDR3 is 16 amino acids. The DNA of the CDR3 is TGTGCCAGCAGCACCTTAGCCCTGGGTGCTCCAGATGAGCAGTTCTTC. Protein product: CASSTLALGAPDEQFF.

This chain joins TRBV6-4 and TRBJ1-4, with 7 bases identical to TRBD1. CDR1 is MRHNA, CDR2 SNTAGT, per germline. Germline trimming cut 8 bases from V and 8 bases from J; bases unmatched to any gene: 17. The CDR3 is made up of 16 amino acids. The CDR3 loop is CASHRTGLKDWEKLFF. For the CDR3, the DNA is TGTGCCAGCCACCGGACAGGCCTAAAAGATTGGGAAAAACTGTTTTTT.

J is TRBJ2-1 and V is TRBV19; no clear D gene. The germline V gene has CDR1 LNHDA and CDR2 SQIVND (reference sequence). Trimming left V 7 bases short and J 0 bases short, with 16 bases between. The CDR3 is 16 residues long. CDR3 sequence: CASNLAPPSSYNEQFF. CDR3 nucleotide sequence: TGTGCCAGTAACCTCGCCCCCCCGAGCTCCTACAATGAGCAGTTCTTC.

The rearrangement uses TRBV5-5 and TRBJ1-3; 7 bases match TRBD1. V shed 0 bases, J shed 2 bases, and the junction held 2 bases outside the gene matches. CDR1 is SGHKS, CDR2 YYEKEE, per germline (reference sequence). This CDR3 has 15 residues. The CDR3 DNA sequence: TGTGCCAGCAGCTTGGTGACAGGGACTGGAAACACCATATATTTT. It yields the protein CASSLVTGTGNTIYF.

The rearrangement joins TRBV2 to TRBJ1-4, with TRBD1 matching over 7 bases. Trimming took 6 bases from V and 4 from J; bases not matched to a gene: 11. Germline values: CDR1 SNHLY, CDR2 FYNNEI. The CDR3 totals 16 residues. Here the CDR3 DNA reads TGTGCCAGCAGCGTGGACAGGCCGGGCCGTAATGAAAAACTGTTTTTT. Protein: CASSVDRPGRNEKLFF.

J is TRBJ1-2 and V is TRBV7-9; tentative D call: TRBD1 (5 bases). The germline V gene has CDR1 SEHNR and CDR2 FQNEAQ (reference sequence). The germline V and J ends were trimmed by 7 bases and 4 bases, with 10 bases remaining between them. The CDR3 spans 12 residues. CDR3 sequence reads: CASTQVSYGYTF. DNA for the CDR3: TGTGCCAGCACACAGGTCTCCTATGGCTACACCTTC. Full variable domain (rest looked up from reference TRBV7-9 and TRBJ1-2): DTGVSQNPRHKITKRGQNVTFRCDPISEHNRLYWYRQTLGQGPEFLTYFQNEAQLEKSRLLSDRFSAERPKGSFSTLEIQRTEQGDSAMYLCASTQVSYGYTFGSGTRLTVV.

The chain couples TRBV18 to TRBJ1-1, with TRBD1 identical over 8 bases. The CDR3 is 15 amino acids. V lost 11 bases, J lost 0 bases, and 11 bases stayed unmatched. Germline-derived CDR1 and CDR2 are KGHSH and LQKENI. CDR3 protein: CACLRDRTMNTEAFF. The CDR3 DNA sequence: TGTGCCTGTTTAAGGGACAGGACCATGAACACTGAAGCTTTCTTT.

This rearrangement joins TRBV19 to TRBJ2-1; 10 nucleotides line up with TRBD2. CDR3 length equals 15 residues. Trimming took 6 bases from V and 4 from J; bases not matched to a gene: 6. Germline values: CDR1 LNHDA, CDR2 SQIVND (reference sequence). CDR3 nucleotide sequence: TGTGCCAGTAGCCGGGGACTAGCGTTATACAATGAGCAGTTCTTC. Translating it yields CASSRGLALYNEQFF. The whole variable domain, remainder taken from reference TRBV19 and TRBJ2-1, is DGGITQSPKYLFRKEGQNVTLSCEQNLNHDAMYWYRQDPGQGLRLIYYSQIVNDFQKGDIAEGYSVSREKKESFPLTVTSAQKNPTAFYLCASSRGLALYNEQFFGPGTRLTVL.

V usage is TRBV2 and J usage is TRBJ1-6; weak D call: TRBD1 (5 bases). Germline V gene lookup returns CDR1 SNHLY and CDR2 FYNNEI. The CDR3 is 13 amino acids. Trimming cost V 6 bases and J 9 bases, with 12 bases left between them. For the CDR3, the DNA is TGTGCCAGCAGCCAAGAAAGGGGTTCACCCCTCCACTTT. Residues: CASSQERGSPLHF. Full variable domain (outside the CDR3, taken from reference TRBV2 and TRBJ1-6): EPEVTQTPSHQVTQMGQEVILRCVPISNHLYFYWYRQILGQKVEFLVSFYNNEISEKSEIFDDQFSVERPDGSNFTLKIRSTKLEDSAMYFCASSQERGSPLHFGNGTRLTVT.

J is TRBJ1-2 and V is TRBV14, with D hard to call. Per germline, CDR1 SGHDN and CDR2 FVKESK. The CDR3 has 14 amino acids. The V end lost 4 bases, the J end lost 2 bases, and 11 bases lay between the germline ends. CDR3 nucleotide sequence: TGTGCCAGCAGCCCTACAGCTAGCAACTATGGCTACACCTTC. Protein product: CASSPTASNYGYTF.

The rearrangement links TRBV19 to TRBJ2-3; 9 bases line up with TRBD1. Germline CDR1 LNHDA, CDR2 SQIVND (reference sequence). V was pared by 9 bases and J by 4 bases, with 17 bases of the junction left unmatched. This CDR3 comprises 17 residues. The CDR3 DNA sequence: TGTGCCAGCCGAAGGACAGGGGTGACGGTGGGTCCAGATACGCAGTATTTT. This gives the protein CASRRTGVTVGPDTQYF. Supplemented by reference TRBV19 and TRBJ2-3, the full variable domain reads DGGITQSPKYLFRKEGQNVTLSCEQNLNHDAMYWYRQDPGQGLRLIYYSQIVNDFQKGDIAEGYSVSREKKESFPLTVTSAQKNPTAFYLCASRRTGVTVGPDTQYFGPGTRLTVL.

For this clone: A junction end diverges from the germline sequence, so it may reflect a read error. V and J are TRBV7-2 and TRBJ1-5; TRBD1 matches at 9 bases. The CDR3 length is 15 residues. The germline V gene encodes CDR1 SGHTA and CDR2 FQGNSA. In nucleotides, the CDR3 is TGTGCCAGCAGCGGAGGGACAGGGCCTAATCGGCCCCAGCATTTT. Amino acid sequence: CASSGGTGPNRPQHF.

The chain recombines TRBV2 with TRBJ2-3; 12 positions match TRBD2. The CDR3 sequence is 18 residues long. Germline V lookup: CDR1 SNHLY, CDR2 FYNNEI. Trimming cost V 1 base and J 8 bases; bases outside gene matches: 13. CDR3 residues: CASSEGRAGTSGLSTQYF. The CDR3 DNA follows: TGTGCCAGCAGTGAAGGGCGGGCCGGGACTAGCGGGTTAAGTACGCAGTATTTT.

The rearrangement uses TRBV5-4 and TRBJ2-3; TRBD2 might be the D (5 bases). Looked up from germline, CDR1 is SGHNT and CDR2 is YYREEE (reference sequence). This CDR3 contains 14 residues. V was trimmed by 2 bases and J by 4 bases, leaving 11 bases between them. The CDR3 protein is CASSFKGSPDTQYF. CDR3 DNA: TGTGCCAGCAGCTTTAAAGGGAGCCCAGATACGCAGTATTTT.

This chain uses TRBV5-1 with TRBJ1-2, with TRBD1 as a possible D gene (6 bases). Germline values: CDR1 SGHRS, CDR2 YFSETQ. V dropped 4 bases and J dropped 7 bases, with 17 bases sitting between them. The CDR3 contains 14 residues. The CDR3 DNA follows: TGCGCCAGCAGCCCCAGTCAGGGGATGCGTGGCTACACCTTC. Translated, it gives CASSPSQGMRGYTF.

The J gene is TRBJ2-5, the V gene TRBV5-1; possibly TRBD1 for D (6 bases). Per germline, CDR1 SGHRS and CDR2 YFSETQ. The length of the CDR3 is 15 residues. Trimming left V 2 bases short and J 0 bases short, with 11 bases between. The CDR3 coding sequence is TGCGCCAGCAGCTTAGACGGACAGAACCAAGAGACCCAGTACTTC. Protein: CASSLDGQNQETQYF.

The chain carries TRBV12-3 or TRBV12-4 and TRBJ2-3; D is unresolved. The CDR3 is 12 amino acids. V was clipped by 3 bases and J by 3 bases, with 4 bases between them. Here the CDR3 DNA reads TGTGCCAGCAGTTTCGGGACAGATACGCAGTATTTT. Translated, it gives CASSFGTDTQYF.

The rearrangement joins TRBV27 to TRBJ1-6, with 10 bases fitting TRBD1. CDR3 length: 14 residues. V shed 6 bases and J 10 bases; nucleotides not matched to a gene: 6. Germline CDR1 is MNHEY and CDR2 is SMNVEV (reference sequence). Here the CDR3 reads CASSPDRGSSPLHF. CDR3 nucleotide sequence: TGTGCCAGCAGCCCGGACAGGGGGAGCTCACCCCTCCACTTT.

V is TRBV7-2 and J is TRBJ1-2; 7 bases align to TRBD1. The J segment lost 3 bases and the V segment lost 5 bases, leaving 6 bases of the junction unmatched. The CDR3 length is 14 residues. Germline V gene sequence: CDR1 SGHTA, CDR2 FQGNSA. CDR3 amino acids: CASSLRQGDYGYTF. DNA for the CDR3: TGTGCCAGCAGCCTGCGACAGGGTGACTATGGCTACACCTTC.